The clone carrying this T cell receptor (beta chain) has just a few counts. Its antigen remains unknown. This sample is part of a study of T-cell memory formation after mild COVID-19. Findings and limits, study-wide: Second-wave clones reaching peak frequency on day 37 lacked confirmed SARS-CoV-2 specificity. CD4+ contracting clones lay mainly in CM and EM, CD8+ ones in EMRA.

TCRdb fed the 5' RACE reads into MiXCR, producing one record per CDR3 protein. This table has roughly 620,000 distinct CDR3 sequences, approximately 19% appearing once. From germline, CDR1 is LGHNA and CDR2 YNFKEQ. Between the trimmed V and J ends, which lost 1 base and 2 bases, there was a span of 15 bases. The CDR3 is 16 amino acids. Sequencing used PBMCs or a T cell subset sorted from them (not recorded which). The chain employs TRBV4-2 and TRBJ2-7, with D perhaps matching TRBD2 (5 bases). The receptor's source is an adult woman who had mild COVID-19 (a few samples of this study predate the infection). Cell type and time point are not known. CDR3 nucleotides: TGTGCCAGCAGCCAAGGTCCCCAAGGTAGCGCCTACGAGCAGTACTTC. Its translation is CASSQGPQGSAYEQYF.